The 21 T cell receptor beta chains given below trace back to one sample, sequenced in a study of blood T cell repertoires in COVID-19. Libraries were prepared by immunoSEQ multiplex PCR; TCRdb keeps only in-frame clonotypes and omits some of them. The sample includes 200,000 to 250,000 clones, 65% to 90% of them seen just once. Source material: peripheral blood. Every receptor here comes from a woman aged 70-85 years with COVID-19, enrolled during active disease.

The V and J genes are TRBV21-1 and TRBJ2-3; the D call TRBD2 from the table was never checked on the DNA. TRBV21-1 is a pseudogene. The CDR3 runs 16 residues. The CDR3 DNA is TGTGCCAGCAGCTCAAGAGAACTAGCGGGAACAGATACGCAGTATTTT. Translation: CASSSRELAGTDTQYF.

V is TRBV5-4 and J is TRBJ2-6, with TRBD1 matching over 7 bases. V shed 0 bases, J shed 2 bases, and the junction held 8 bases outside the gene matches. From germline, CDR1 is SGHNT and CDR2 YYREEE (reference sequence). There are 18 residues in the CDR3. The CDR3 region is CASSLVLGQGAGANVLTF. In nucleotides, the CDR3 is TGTGCCAGCAGCTTGGTCCTAGGGCAGGGGGCTGGGGCCAACGTCCTGACTTTC.

The CDR3 DNA sequence: TGTGCCAGCCGTAAGGGGCTGTATAACTATGGCTACACCTTC. Protein: CASRKGLYNYGYTF. This sequence joins TRBV7-2 and TRBJ1-2; TRBD1 is a possible D gene (5 bases). The CDR3 is 14 residues long. V was cut by 8 bases and J by 1 base, with 14 bases left in between. The germline V gene encodes CDR1 SGHTA and CDR2 FQGNSA.

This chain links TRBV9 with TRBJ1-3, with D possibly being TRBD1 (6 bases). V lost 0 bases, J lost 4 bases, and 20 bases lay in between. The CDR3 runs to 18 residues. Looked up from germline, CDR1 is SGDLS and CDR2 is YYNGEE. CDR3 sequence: CASSVGLGTTLTGNTIYF. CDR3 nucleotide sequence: TGTGCCAGCAGCGTAGGATTGGGGACAACACTAACGGGAAACACCATATATTTT.

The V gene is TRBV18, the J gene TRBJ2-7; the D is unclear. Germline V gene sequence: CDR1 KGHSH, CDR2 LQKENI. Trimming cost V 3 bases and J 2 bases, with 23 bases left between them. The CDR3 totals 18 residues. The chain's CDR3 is CASSPAGYASWIPYEQYF. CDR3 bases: TGTGCCAGCTCACCCGCCGGTTACGCTAGTTGGATCCCCTACGAGCAGTACTTC. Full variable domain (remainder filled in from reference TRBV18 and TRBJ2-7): NAGVMQNPRHLVRRRGQEARLRCSPMKGHSHVYWYRQLPEEGLKFMVYLQKENIIDESGMPKERFSAEFPKEGPSILRIQQVVRGDSAAYFCASSPAGYASWIPYEQYFGPGTRLTVT.

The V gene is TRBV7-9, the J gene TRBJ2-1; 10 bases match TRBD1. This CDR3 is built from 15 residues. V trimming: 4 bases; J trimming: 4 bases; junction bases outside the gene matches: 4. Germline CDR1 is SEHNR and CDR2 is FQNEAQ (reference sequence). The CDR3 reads CASSSPGQGYNEQFF. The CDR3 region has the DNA TGTGCCAGCAGCTCTCCGGGACAGGGGTACAATGAGCAGTTCTTC.

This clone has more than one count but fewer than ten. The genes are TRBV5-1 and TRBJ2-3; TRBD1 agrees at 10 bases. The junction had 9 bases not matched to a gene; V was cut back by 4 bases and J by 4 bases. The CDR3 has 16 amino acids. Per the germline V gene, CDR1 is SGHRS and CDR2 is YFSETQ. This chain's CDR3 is CASSEAGTGVADTQYF. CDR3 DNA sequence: TGCGCCAGCAGCGAGGCCGGGACAGGGGTTGCAGATACGCAGTATTTT.

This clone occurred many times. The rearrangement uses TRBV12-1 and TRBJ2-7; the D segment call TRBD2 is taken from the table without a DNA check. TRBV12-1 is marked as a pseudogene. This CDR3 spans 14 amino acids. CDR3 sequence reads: CASSLQRNSYEQYF. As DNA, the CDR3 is TGTGCCAGCAGCTTACAGCGGAACTCCTACGAGCAGTACTTC.

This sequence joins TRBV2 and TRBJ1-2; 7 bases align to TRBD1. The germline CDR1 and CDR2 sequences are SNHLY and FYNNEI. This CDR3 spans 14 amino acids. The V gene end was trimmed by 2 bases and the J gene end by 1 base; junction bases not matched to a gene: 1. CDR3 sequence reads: CASSERDSNYGYTF. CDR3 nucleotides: TGTGCCAGCAGTGAAAGGGACAGTAACTATGGCTACACCTTC.

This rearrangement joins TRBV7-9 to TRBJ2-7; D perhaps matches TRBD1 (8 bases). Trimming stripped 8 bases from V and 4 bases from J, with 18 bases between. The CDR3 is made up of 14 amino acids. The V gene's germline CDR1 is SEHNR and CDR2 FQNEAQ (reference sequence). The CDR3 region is CASGGGRTGYEQYF. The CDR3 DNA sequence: TGTGCCAGCGGGGGGGGAAGGACAGGGTACGAGCAGTACTTC. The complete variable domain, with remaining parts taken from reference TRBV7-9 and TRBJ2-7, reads DTGVSQNPRHKITKRGQNVTFRCDPISEHNRLYWYRQTLGQGPEFLTYFQNEAQLEKSRLLSDRFSAERPKGSFSTLEIQRTEQGDSAMYLCASGGGRTGYEQYFGPGTRLTVT.

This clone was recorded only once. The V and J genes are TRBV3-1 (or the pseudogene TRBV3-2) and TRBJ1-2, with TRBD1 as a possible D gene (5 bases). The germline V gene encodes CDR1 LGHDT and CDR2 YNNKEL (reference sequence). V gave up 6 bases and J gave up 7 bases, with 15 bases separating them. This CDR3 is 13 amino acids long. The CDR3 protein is CASSPGWRGGYTF. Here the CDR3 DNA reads TGTGCCAGCAGTCCTGGGTGGAGGGGTGGCTACACCTTC.

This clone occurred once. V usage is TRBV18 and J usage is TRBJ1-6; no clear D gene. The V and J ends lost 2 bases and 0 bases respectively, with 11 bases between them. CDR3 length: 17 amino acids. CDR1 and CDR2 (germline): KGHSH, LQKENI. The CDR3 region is CASSPGQTSSYNSPLHF. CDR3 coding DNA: TGTGCCAGCTCACCAGGGCAGACGAGCTCCTATAATTCACCCCTCCACTTT. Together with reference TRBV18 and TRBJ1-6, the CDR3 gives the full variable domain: NAGVMQNPRHLVRRRGQEARLRCSPMKGHSHVYWYRQLPEEGLKFMVYLQKENIIDESGMPKERFSAEFPKEGPSILRIQQVVRGDSAAYFCASSPGQTSSYNSPLHFGNGTRLTVT.

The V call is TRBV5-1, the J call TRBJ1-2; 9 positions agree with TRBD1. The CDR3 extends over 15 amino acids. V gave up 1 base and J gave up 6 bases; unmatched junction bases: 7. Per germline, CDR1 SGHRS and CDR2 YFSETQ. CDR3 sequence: CASSLTGGFRDGYTF. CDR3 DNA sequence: TGCGCCAGCAGCTTGACAGGGGGCTTCCGGGATGGCTACACCTTC. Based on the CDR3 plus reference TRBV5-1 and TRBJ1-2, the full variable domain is KAGVTQTPRYLIKTRGQQVTLSCSPISGHRSVSWYQQTPGQGLQFLFEYFSETQRNKGNFPGRFSGRQFSNSRSEMNVSTLELGDSALYLCASSLTGGFRDGYTFGSGTRLTVV.

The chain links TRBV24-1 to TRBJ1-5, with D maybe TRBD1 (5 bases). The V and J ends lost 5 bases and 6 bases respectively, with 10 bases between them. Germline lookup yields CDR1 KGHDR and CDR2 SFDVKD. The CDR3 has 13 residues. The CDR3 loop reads CATSAGGFQPQHF. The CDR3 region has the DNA TGTGCCACCAGTGCGGGGGGGTTTCAGCCCCAGCATTTT.

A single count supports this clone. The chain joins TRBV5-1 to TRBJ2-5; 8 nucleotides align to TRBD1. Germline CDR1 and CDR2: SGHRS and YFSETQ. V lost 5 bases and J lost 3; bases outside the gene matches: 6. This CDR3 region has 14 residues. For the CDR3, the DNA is TGCGCCAGCAGGGATGGACAGGGTGAAGAGACCCAGTACTTC. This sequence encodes CASRDGQGEETQYF.

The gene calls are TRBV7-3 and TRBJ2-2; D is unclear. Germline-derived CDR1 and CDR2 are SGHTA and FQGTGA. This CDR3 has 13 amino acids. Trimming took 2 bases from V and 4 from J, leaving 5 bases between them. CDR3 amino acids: CASSLGATGELFF. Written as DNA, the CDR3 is TGTGCCAGCAGCTTAGGAGCCACCGGGGAGCTGTTTTTT.

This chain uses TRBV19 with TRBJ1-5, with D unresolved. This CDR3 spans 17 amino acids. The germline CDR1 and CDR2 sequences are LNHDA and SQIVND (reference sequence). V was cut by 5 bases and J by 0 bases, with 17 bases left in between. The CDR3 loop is CASSLRPGFDSNQPQHF. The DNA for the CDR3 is TGTGCCAGTAGTCTCCGGCCGGGATTCGATAGCAATCAGCCCCAGCATTTT.

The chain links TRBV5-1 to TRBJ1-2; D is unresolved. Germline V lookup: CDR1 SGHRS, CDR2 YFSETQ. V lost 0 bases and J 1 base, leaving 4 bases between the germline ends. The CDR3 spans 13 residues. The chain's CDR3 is CASSLDGNYGYTF. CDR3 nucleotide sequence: TGCGCCAGCAGCTTGGACGGTAACTATGGCTACACCTTC.

The CDR3, as DNA: TGTGCCAGCAGATTCTCAGGGGACACTAATGAAAAACTGTTTTTT. Translating it yields CASRFSGDTNEKLFF. This rearrangement joins TRBV7-9 to TRBJ1-4, with D tentatively TRBD1 (6 bases). Trimming cost V 6 bases and J 2 bases, with 13 bases left between them. Per germline, CDR1 SEHNR and CDR2 FQNEAQ (reference sequence). This CDR3 spans 15 amino acids.

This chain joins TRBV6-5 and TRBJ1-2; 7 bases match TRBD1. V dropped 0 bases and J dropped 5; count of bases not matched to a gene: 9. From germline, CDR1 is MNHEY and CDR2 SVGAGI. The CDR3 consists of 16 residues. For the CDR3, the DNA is TGTGCCAGCAGTTACTCTGGGCAGGGGGAGGTATATGGCTACACCTTC. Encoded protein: CASSYSGQGEVYGYTF.

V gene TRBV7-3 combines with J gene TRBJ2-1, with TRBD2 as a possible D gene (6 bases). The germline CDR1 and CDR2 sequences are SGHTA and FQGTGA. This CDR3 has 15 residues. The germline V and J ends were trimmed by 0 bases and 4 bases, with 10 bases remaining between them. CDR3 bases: TGTGCCAGCAGCTTAACTGCTAGCGATTACAATGAGCAGTTCTTC. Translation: CASSLTASDYNEQFF. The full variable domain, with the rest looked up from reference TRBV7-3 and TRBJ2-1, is GAGVSQTPSNKVTEKGKYVELRCDPISGHTALYWYRQSLGQGPEFLIYFQGTGAADDSGLPNDRFFAVRPEGSVSTLKIQRTERGDSAVYLCASSLTASDYNEQFFGPGTRLTVL.